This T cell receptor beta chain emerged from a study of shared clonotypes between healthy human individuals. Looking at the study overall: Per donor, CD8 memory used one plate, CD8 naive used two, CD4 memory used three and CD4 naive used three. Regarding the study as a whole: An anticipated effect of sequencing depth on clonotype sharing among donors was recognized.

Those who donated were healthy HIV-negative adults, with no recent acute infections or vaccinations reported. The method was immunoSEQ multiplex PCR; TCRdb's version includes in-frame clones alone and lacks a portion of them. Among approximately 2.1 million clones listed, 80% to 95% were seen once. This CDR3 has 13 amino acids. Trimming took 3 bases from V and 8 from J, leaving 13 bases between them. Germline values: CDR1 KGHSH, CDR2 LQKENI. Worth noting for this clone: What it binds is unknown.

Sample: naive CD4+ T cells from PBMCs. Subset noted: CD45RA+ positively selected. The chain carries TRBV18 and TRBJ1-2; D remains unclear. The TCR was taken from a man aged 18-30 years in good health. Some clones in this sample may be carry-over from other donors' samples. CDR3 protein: CASSPDIRVGYTF. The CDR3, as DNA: TGTGCCAGCTCACCGGATATAAGGGTCGGCTACACCTTC.